The TCR beta chain under discussion was sequenced for a study of T cell repertoires in cytomegalovirus infection. Study-wide background: In public TCR beta signatures, there were indications of both CMV infection and matching HLA type. Notes on the study in general: Clonotype analysis showed dominance of the ex vivo response by HLA-C-restricted CMV-specific TCR beta clonotypes. There were carriers of CMV plus the relevant HLA, and cumulative public TCR beta family frequency identified them.

TCRdb passed the reads through MiXCR, listing each CDR3 protein once. Among under 350,000 distinct CDR3 sequences listed, around 9.5% were seen once. The CDR3 covers 12 residues. V gave up 5 bases and J gave up 9 bases, with 11 bases separating them. Germline V gene data show CDR1 as SEHNR and CDR2 as FQNEAQ (reference sequence). Notes on this clonotype: No antigen is known for it.

The sequencing input was PBMCs. The TCR was taken from a human donor in good health (CMV status not recorded). Some clones in this sample may be carry-over from other donors' samples. This sequence joins TRBV7-9 and TRBJ2-1; D unresolved. In DNA, the CDR3 is TGTGCCAGCAGCCTTGGAAGAGTTGAGCAGTTCTTC. Translation gives CASSLGRVEQFF.